This TCR beta chain was captured in a study of beta chain features in type 1 diabetes. Whole-study context: Cell yields, gender and age were comparable in patients and healthy donors. Points from the study as a whole: There was a moderate but significant shortening of TCRB CDR3s in all four CD4+ subsets of Type 1 diabetes patients. Reduced insertions and increased deletions marked VDJ junctions in type 1 diabetes patients.

A remark on this clone: Its antigen is unknown.

TCRB transcripts that were expressed got sequenced, as all of the isolated RNA had been reverse transcribed. Clones were read by immunoSEQ multiplex PCR, and TCRdb kept only the in-frame ones, dropping some. This table holds around 240,000 clones, under 20% found once. In total, each donor contributed a single heparinised blood draw that averaged roughly 100 mL. CD45RO/CCR7/CD25/CD127/CD95/CD27 staining was used to isolate CD4+ naive, central memory, regulatory and stem cell-like memory cells by sorting. The TCR originated in a man under 40 with type 1 diabetes. Sequenced material: naive CD4+ T cells from blood.

In nucleotides, the CDR3 is TGTGCCATCAGTGAGGGGACAGGGGGCGAGCGGAATTACAATGAGCAGTTCTTC. Protein sequence: CAISEGTGGERNYNEQFF. The chain uses TRBV10-3 and TRBJ2-1, with 12 bases aligning to TRBD1. This CDR3 is 18 amino acids long. The germline V gene encodes CDR1 ENHRY and CDR2 SYGVKD. Trimming cost V 2 bases and J 4 bases; bases outside gene matches: 9.